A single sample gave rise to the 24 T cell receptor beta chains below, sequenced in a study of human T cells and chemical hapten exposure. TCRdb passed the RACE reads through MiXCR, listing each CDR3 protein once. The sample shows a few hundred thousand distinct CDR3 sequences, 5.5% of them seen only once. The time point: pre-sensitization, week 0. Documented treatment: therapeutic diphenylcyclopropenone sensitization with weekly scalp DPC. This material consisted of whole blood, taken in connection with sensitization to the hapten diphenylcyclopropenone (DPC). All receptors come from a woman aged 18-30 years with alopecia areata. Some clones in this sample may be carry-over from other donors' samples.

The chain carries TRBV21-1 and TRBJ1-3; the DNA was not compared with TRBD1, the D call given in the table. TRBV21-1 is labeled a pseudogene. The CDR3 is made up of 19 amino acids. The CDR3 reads CASSKAPRRDSFSGNTIYF. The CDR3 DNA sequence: TGTGCCAGCAGCAAAGCTCCCCGCCGGGACAGTTTCTCTGGAAACACCATATATTTT.

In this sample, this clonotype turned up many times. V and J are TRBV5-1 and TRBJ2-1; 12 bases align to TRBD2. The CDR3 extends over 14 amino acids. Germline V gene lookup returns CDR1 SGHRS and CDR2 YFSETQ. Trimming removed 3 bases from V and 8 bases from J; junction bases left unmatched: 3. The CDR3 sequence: CASSYRTSGDEQFF. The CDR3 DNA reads TGCGCCAGCAGCTATAGGACTAGCGGGGATGAGCAGTTCTTC. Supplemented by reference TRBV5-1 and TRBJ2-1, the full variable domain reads KAGVTQTPRYLIKTRGQQVTLSCSPISGHRSVSWYQQTPGQGLQFLFEYFSETQRNKGNFPGRFSGRQFSNSRSEMNVSTLELGDSALYLCASSYRTSGDEQFFGPGTRLTVL.

CDR3 DNA: TGTGCCAGCAGGGAGACTAGCGGGGGGGCGAGGAATGAGCAGTTCTTC. Residues: CASRETSGGARNEQFF. The gene calls are TRBV2 and TRBJ2-1; 14 bases align to TRBD2. With 6 bases clipped from V and 7 bases from J, the junction kept 8 bases outside the gene matches. The CDR3 totals 16 residues. CDR1 is SNHLY, CDR2 FYNNEI, per germline. Filled out from reference TRBV2 and TRBJ2-1, the complete variable domain reads EPEVTQTPSHQVTQMGQEVILRCVPISNHLYFYWYRQILGQKVEFLVSFYNNEISEKSEIFDDQFSVERPDGSNFTLKIRSTKLEDSAMYFCASRETSGGARNEQFFGPGTRLTVL.

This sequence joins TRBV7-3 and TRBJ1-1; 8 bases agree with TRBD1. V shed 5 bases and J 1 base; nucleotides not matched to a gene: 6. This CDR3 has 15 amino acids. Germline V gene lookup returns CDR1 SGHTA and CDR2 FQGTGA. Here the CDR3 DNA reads TGTGCCAGCAGCCGCGATGGGACAGGGAACACTGAAGCTTTCTTT. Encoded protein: CASSRDGTGNTEAFF.

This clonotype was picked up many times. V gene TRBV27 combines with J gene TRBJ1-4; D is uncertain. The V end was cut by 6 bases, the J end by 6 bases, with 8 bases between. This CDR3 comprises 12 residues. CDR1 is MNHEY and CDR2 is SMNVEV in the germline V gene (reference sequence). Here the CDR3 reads CASRNYDEKLFF. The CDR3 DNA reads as TGTGCCAGCAGGAACTATGATGAAAAACTGTTTTTT.

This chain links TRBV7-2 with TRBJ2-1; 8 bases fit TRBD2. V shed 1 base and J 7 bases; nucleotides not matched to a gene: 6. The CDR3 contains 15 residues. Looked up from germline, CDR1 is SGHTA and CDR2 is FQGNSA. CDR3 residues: CASSLVRGGRNEQFF. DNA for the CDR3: TGTGCCAGCAGCTTAGTCCGGGGGGGCAGGAATGAGCAGTTCTTC.

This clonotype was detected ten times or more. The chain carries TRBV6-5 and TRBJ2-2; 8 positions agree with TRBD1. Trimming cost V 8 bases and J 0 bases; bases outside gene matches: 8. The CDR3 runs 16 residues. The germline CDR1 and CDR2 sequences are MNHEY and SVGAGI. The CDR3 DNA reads TGTGCCAGCCGGGACAGGTTAATCGCGAACACCGGGGAGCTGTTTTTT. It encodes CASRDRLIANTGELFF.

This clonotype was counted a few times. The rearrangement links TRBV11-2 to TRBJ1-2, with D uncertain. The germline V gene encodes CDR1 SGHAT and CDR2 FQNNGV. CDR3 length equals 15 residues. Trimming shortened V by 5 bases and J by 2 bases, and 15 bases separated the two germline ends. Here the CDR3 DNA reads TGTGCCAGCAGCCATGGCGGGTTTAGGAACTATGGCTACACCTTC. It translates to CASSHGGFRNYGYTF.

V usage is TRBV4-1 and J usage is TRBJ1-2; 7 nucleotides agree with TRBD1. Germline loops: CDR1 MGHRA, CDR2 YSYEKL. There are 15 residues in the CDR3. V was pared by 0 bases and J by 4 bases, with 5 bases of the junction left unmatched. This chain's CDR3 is CASSQEDRLSYGYTF. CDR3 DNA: TGCGCCAGCAGCCAAGAGGACAGGTTGAGCTATGGCTACACCTTC.

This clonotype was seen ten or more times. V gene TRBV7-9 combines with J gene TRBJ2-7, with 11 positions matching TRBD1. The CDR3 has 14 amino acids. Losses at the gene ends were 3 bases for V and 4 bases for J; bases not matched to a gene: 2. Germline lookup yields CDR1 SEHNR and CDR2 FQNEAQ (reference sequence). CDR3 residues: CASSFGTGGYEQYF. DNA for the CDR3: TGTGCCAGCAGCTTTGGGACAGGGGGATACGAGCAGTACTTC.

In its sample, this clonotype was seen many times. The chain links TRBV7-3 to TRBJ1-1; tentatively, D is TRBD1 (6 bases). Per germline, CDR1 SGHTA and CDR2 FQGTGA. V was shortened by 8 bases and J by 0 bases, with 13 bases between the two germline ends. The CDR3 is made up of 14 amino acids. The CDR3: CASSPGHLNTEAFF. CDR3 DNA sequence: TGTGCCAGCTCTCCGGGACACCTGAACACTGAAGCTTTCTTT.

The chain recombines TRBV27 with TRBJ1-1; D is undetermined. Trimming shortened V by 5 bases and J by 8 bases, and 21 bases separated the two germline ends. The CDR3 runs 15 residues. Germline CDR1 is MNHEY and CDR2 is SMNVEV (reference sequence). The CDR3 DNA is TGTGCCAGCAGTCTATTTCCCTTACTAAGTCAAGAAGCTTTCTTT. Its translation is CASSLFPLLSQEAFF.

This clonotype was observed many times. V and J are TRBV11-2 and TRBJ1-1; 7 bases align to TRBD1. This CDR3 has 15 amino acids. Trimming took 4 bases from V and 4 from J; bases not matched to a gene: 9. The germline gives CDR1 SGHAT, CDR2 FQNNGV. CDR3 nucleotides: TGTGCCAGCAGCTGGAACAGGGGCACTGGCACTGAAGCTTTCTTT. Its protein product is CASSWNRGTGTEAFF.

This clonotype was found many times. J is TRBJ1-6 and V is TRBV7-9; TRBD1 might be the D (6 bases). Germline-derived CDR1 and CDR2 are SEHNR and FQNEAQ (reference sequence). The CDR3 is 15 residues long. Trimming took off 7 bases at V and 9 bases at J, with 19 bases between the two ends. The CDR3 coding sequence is TGTGCCAGCATGACCACAGGGTCGGTGATTTCACCCCTCCACTTT. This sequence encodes CASMTTGSVISPLHF.

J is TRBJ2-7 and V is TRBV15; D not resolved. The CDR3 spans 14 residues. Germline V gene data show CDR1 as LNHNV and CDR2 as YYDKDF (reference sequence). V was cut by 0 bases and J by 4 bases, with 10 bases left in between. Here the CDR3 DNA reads TGTGCCACCAGCAGAGATAAGGGAAGTTACGAGCAGTACTTC. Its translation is CATSRDKGSYEQYF.

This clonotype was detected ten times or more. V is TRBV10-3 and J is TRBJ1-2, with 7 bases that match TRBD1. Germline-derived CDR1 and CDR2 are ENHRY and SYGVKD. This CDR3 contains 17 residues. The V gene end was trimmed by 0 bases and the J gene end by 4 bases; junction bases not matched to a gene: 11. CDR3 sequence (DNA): TGTGCCATCAGTGAGTCGAGTTTGGGACAGAAGTTCTATGGCTACACCTTC. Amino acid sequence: CAISESSLGQKFYGYTF.

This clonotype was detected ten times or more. The CDR3 protein is CASSPTRTKSPLHF. For the CDR3, the DNA is TGTGCCAGCAGTCCCACCCGGACAAAATCACCCCTCCACTTT. The chain has TRBV12-3 or TRBV12-4 and TRBJ1-6; tentatively, D is TRBD1 (5 bases). The CDR3 extends over 14 amino acids. V gave up 5 bases and J gave up 10 bases, with 15 bases separating them.

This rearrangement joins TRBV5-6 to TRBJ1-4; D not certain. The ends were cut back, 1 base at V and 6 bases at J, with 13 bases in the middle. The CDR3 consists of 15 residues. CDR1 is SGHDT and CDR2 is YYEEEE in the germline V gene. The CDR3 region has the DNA TGTGCCAGCAGCTTGTGGGATCTGGAGGATGAAAAACTGTTTTTT. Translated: CASSLWDLEDEKLFF.

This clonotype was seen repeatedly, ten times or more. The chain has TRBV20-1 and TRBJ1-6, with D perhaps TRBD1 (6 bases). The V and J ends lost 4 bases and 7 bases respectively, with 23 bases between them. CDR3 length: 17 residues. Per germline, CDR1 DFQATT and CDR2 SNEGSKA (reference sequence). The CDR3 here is CSATPIQGFPRNSPLHF. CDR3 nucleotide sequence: TGCAGTGCTACCCCAATACAGGGATTCCCCCGAAATTCACCCCTCCACTTT.

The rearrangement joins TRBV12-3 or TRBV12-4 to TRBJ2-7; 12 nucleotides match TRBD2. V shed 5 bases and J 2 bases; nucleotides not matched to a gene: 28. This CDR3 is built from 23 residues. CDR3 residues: CASSPRTSGVFLPGRRAPYEQYF. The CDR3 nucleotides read TGTGCCAGCAGTCCCCGGACTAGCGGGGTCTTTTTGCCGGGCCGGAGGGCCCCCTACGAGCAGTACTTC.

CDR3 nucleotides: TGTGCCAGCAGCTTACGAGCGGGGGATGATGAGCAGTTCTTC. This sequence encodes CASSLRAGDDEQFF. The rearrangement links TRBV13 to TRBJ2-1; 8 bases are a match to TRBD2. This CDR3 has 14 residues. Per germline, CDR1 PRHDT and CDR2 FYEKMQ (reference sequence). V lost 2 bases, J lost 8 bases, and 5 bases stayed unmatched.

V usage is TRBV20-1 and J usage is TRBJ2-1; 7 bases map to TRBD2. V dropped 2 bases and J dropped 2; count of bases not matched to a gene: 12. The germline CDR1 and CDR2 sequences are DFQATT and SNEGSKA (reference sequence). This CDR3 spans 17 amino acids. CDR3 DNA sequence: TGCAGTGCTAGACCCCGGGGTGGACTAGTCACCTACAATGAGCAGTTCTTC. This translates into CSARPRGGLVTYNEQFF.

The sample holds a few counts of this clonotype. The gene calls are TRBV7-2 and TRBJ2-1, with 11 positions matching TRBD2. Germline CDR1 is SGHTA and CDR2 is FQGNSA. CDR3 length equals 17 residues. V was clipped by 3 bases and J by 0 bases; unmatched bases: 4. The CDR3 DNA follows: TGTGCCAGCAGCTTCATAGCGGGGGGGAGCTCCTACAATGAGCAGTTCTTC. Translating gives CASSFIAGGSSYNEQFF.

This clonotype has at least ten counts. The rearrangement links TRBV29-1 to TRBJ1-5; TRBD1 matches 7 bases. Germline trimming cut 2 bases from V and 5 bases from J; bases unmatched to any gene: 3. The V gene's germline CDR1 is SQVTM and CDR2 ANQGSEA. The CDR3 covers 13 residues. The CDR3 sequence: CSVESGGDQPQHF. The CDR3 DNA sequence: TGCAGCGTTGAATCAGGGGGTGATCAGCCCCAGCATTTT. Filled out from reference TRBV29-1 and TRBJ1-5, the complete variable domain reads SAVISQKPSRDICQRGTSLTIQCQVDSQVTMMFWYRQQPGQSLTLIATANQGSEATYESGFVIDKFPISRPNLTFSTLTVSNMSPEDSSIYLCSVESGGDQPQHFGDGTRLSIL.